The 31 T cell receptor beta chains in this list originate from one sample, sequenced in a study of metastatic and nonmetastatic thyroid tumors (TCRdb year 2020). Before undergoing thyroid surgery, none of the patients had been given any kind of treatment. Libraries were made using PCR. TCRdb records Illumina HiSeq 4000 as the sequencer. The public reads were quality trimmed at Q25 with fastp and then assembled into clones with MiXCR by TCRdb, keeping productive beta chains. The sample records 25,000 to 35,000 clones, around 20% of which are singletons. The ten largest make up approximately 40% of the sample. The sequencing sample was made of blood. The receptors were sampled from a female donor with papillary thyroid cancer or a benign thyroid nodule (not recorded which). Some clones in this sample may be carry-over from other donors' samples.

A word on this clone: One base away lies a much larger clone, so this may be a sequencing read error. The CDR3 loop reads CAISLSPTGTQETQYF. CDR3 nucleotide sequence: TGCGCCATCAGCTTGTCCCCTACCGGGACCCAAGAGACCCAGTACTTC. The V and J genes are TRBV5-1 and TRBJ2-5; D assignment may be TRBD1 or TRBD2 (5 bases each). Germline CDR1 SGHRS, CDR2 YFSETQ. The CDR3 has 16 amino acids.

This clone is classed as medium-sized. V usage is TRBV24-1 and J usage is TRBJ2-7; 8 bases fit TRBD1. The trim removed 5 bases at V and 5 bases at J, leaving 4 bases unmatched. The CDR3 is 13 residues long. Germline V gene lookup returns CDR1 KGHDR and CDR2 SFDVKD. The CDR3 bases are TGTGCCACCAGTGGCCTGGACAGGGACGAGCAGTACTTC. Translation gives CATSGLDRDEQYF.

This clone was recorded many times. The gene calls are TRBV29-1 and TRBJ1-2; D perhaps matches TRBD1 (5 bases). In germline, CDR1 is SQVTM, CDR2 ANQGSEA. Between the trimmed V and J ends, which lost 7 bases and 7 bases, there was a span of 13 bases. CDR3 length: 11 residues. CDR3 nucleotide sequence: TGCAGCGCGTTGGGGCACCGTGGCTACACCTTC. Amino acids: CSALGHRGYTF.

This clone was seen repeatedly, ten times or more. The V and J genes are TRBV6-1 and TRBJ1-1, with D possibly being TRBD1 (6 bases). This CDR3 is 13 amino acids long. The ends were cut back, 2 bases at V and 3 bases at J, with 7 bases in the middle. Germline assignment: CDR1 MNHNS and CDR2 SASEGT. The CDR3 bases are TGTGCCAGCAGTGAATGGACAGACACTGAAGCTTTCTTT. As protein: CASSEWTDTEAFF.

In its sample, this clone was seen many times. The V and J genes are TRBV7-9 and TRBJ1-1; possibly TRBD1 for D (5 bases). Deletions cut 4 bases from V and 10 bases from J, with 10 bases between. The CDR3 runs 11 residues. CDR1 is SEHNR and CDR2 is FQNEAQ in the germline V gene (reference sequence). CDR3: CASSSGGRAFF. CDR3 coding DNA: TGTGCCAGCAGCTCCGGGGGGAGAGCTTTCTTT.

The rearrangement links TRBV4-2 to TRBJ2-2; 9 nucleotides match TRBD1. The CDR3 is 15 residues long. With V trimmed by 1 base and J by 3 bases, 0 bases remained unmatched. CDR1 and CDR2 (germline): LGHNA, YNFKEQ. This CDR3 is CASSQGDRDTGELFF. The CDR3 DNA follows: TGTGCCAGCAGCCAAGGGGACAGGGACACCGGGGAGCTGTTTTTT.

The CDR3 spells CASSPGQGLGGYTF. In DNA, the CDR3 is TGTGCCAGCAGCCCAGGACAGGGGCTGGGTGGCTACACCTTC. The chain combines TRBV9 with TRBJ1-2; 9 nucleotides match TRBD1. Germline V lookup: CDR1 SGDLS, CDR2 YYNGEE. The CDR3 loop spans 14 amino acids. V trimming: 4 bases; J trimming: 7 bases; junction bases outside the gene matches: 8.

This clone was observed a few times. The chain joins TRBV12-3 or TRBV12-4 to TRBJ1-1, with TRBD1 as a possible D gene (6 bases). The CDR3 is 13 residues long. V was clipped by 10 bases and J by 4 bases, with 16 bases between them. CDR3 residues: CANLMDSSTEAFF. Written as DNA, the CDR3 is TGTGCCAACTTGATGGACAGTTCCACTGAAGCTTTCTTT.

Note on this clone: Being one base from a much bigger clone, this may be a read error. The chain couples TRBV18 to TRBJ1-1; TRBD1 aligns across 10 bases. The CDR3 contains 16 residues. Germline loops: CDR1 KGHSH, CDR2 LQKENI. The CDR3, as DNA: TGTGCCGGCTCACCTCTGAAACATGACAGGGGGCGATTGGGTTTCTTT. Its translation is CAGSPLKHDRGRLGFF. Full variable domain (remainder filled in from reference TRBV18 and TRBJ1-1): NAGVMQNPRHLVRRRGQEARLRCSPMKGHSHVYWYRQLPEEGLKFMVYLQKENIIDESGMPKERFSAEFPKEGPSILRIQQVVRGDSAAYFCAGSPLKHDRGRLGFFGQGTRLTVV.

This clone was counted between two and nine times. It may be a read error: a sequence one base away is much more abundant. The chain couples TRBV6-9 to TRBJ2-7; the match to TRBD2 covers 13 bases. Per germline, CDR1 MNHGY and CDR2 SVAAGI. The CDR3 loop spans 14 amino acids. Trimming at V came to 7 bases and at J to 7 bases, leaving 7 bases not matched to a gene. The CDR3 region is CASMGLAGMEEQYF. The CDR3 DNA is TGTGCCAGCATGGGACTAGCGGGAATGGAGGAGCAGTACTTC.

Many counts were recorded for this clone. V usage is TRBV15 and J usage is TRBJ2-1, with TRBD2 identical over 11 bases. With V trimmed by 0 bases and J by 9 bases, 19 bases remained unmatched. The CDR3 spans 20 residues. In germline, CDR1 is LNHNV, CDR2 YYDKDF (reference sequence). The CDR3 sequence is CATSRDQAGRLAGLRGEQFF. For the CDR3, the DNA is TGTGCCACCAGCAGAGATCAGGCAGGTAGACTAGCGGGACTAAGGGGTGAGCAGTTCTTC.

In its sample, this clone ranks as medium-sized. The chain has TRBV6-1 and TRBJ2-7; TRBD1 matches 10 bases. Germline V CDR1 and CDR2: MNHNS, SASEGT. There are 15 residues in the CDR3. The trim removed 6 bases at V and 0 bases at J, leaving 5 bases unmatched. The CDR3 spells CASRFRDRGSYEQYF. The CDR3 DNA follows: TGTGCCAGCAGGTTCCGGGACAGGGGCTCCTACGAGCAGTACTTC.

There are many counts of this clone. This sequence joins TRBV28 and TRBJ1-4; tentative D call: TRBD1 (6 bases). The CDR3 consists of 15 residues. Germline V CDR1 and CDR2: MDHEN, SYDVKM. The V end was cut by 6 bases, the J end by 3 bases, with 14 bases between. CDR3 sequence: CASSPTGQPNEKLFF. DNA of the CDR3: TGTGCCAGCAGCCCAACTGGACAGCCTAATGAAAAACTGTTTTTT.

In this sample, this clone turned up a few times. V and J are TRBV19 and TRBJ1-5, with a tentative D call TRBD1 (6 bases). CDR3 length equals 14 residues. Germline values: CDR1 LNHDA, CDR2 SQIVND (reference sequence). Trimming cost V 0 bases and J 5 bases, with 8 bases left between them. CDR3 nucleotides: TGTGCCAGTAGTATAGACCAGGGGCATCAGCCCCAGCATTTT. Translated, it gives CASSIDQGHQPQHF.

The chain has TRBV9 and TRBJ2-3; 13 bases map to TRBD2. The trim removed 0 bases at V and 7 bases at J, leaving 8 bases unmatched. The CDR3 is 17 amino acids. Germline values: CDR1 SGDLS, CDR2 YYNGEE. CDR3 DNA: TGTGCCAGCAGCGTAGGATCTACTAGCGGGGGGGCAAATACGCAGTATTTT. This gives the protein CASSVGSTSGGANTQYF.

This clone was recorded at least ten times. The CDR3 DNA reads TGTGCCAGCAGCTCAGCGGGACAGGGTGACGGAGATACGCAGTATTTT. Amino acids: CASSSAGQGDGDTQYF. The chain is built from TRBV7-9 and TRBJ2-3; TRBD1 matches at 9 bases. Germline CDR1 SEHNR, CDR2 FQNEAQ (reference sequence). This CDR3 is built from 16 residues. Trimming removed 4 bases from V and 5 bases from J; junction bases left unmatched: 10.

Only a few counts were recorded for this clone. V gene TRBV6-1 combines with J gene TRBJ2-6; 7 positions match TRBD1. This CDR3 is 17 amino acids long. Unmatched junction bases numbered 13, after V lost 10 bases and J lost 1 base. CDR1 MNHNS and CDR2 SASEGT come from the germline V gene. The CDR3 protein is CATETGTVSSGANVLTF. CDR3 DNA sequence: TGTGCCACTGAAACCGGGACAGTGTCTTCTGGGGCCAACGTCCTGACTTTC.

V gene TRBV6-2 or TRBV6-3 combines with J gene TRBJ2-7; 11 bases line up with TRBD2. Germline CDR1 reads MNHEY; CDR2 reads SVGEGT. Trimming at V came to 0 bases and at J to 3 bases, leaving 4 bases not matched to a gene. This CDR3 comprises 16 residues. CDR3 bases: TGTGCCAGCAGTTACTCCCTGGGGACTAGCGGCTACGAGCAGTACTTC. Its translation is CASSYSLGTSGYEQYF.

This clone appeared many times. The V gene is TRBV24-1, the J gene TRBJ2-5; the match to TRBD1 covers 11 bases. This CDR3 is built from 18 residues. V lost 3 bases, J lost 2 bases, and 10 bases stayed unmatched. Germline lookup yields CDR1 KGHDR and CDR2 SFDVKD. CDR3 amino acids: CATSDRYRDRGYQETQYF. In DNA, the CDR3 is TGTGCCACCAGTGATCGGTACCGGGACAGGGGGTATCAAGAGACCCAGTACTTC.

The chain's CDR3 is CSARSGVDADTQYF. The CDR3 DNA sequence: TGCAGTGCTAGATCGGGAGTGGACGCAGATACGCAGTATTTT. The chain joins TRBV20-1 to TRBJ2-3, with D maybe TRBD2 (6 bases). This CDR3 is built from 14 residues. Germline V gene data show CDR1 as DFQATT and CDR2 as SNEGSKA (reference sequence). Trimming cost V 2 bases and J 4 bases, with 13 bases left between them.

This clone was found many times. This chain links TRBV2 with TRBJ2-5; D might be TRBD2 (6 bases). Germline-derived CDR1 and CDR2 are SNHLY and FYNNEI. V lost 6 bases and J lost 7, with 12 bases in between. This CDR3 comprises 12 residues. In DNA, the CDR3 is TGTGCCAGCAGGGAGGGTGGCGGGACCCAGTACTTC. It encodes CASREGGGTQYF.

This clone was counted only a few times. At one boundary the junction diverges from the germline segment, which might be a read error. This chain links TRBV6-5 with TRBJ2-1; D gene uncertain. The CDR3 covers 13 residues. Per the germline V gene, CDR1 is MNHEY and CDR2 is SVGAGI. CDR3 DNA sequence: TGTGCCAGCAGTGACTCCGGGCACAATGAGCAGTTCTTC. Translation gives CASSDSGHNEQFF.

In its sample, this clone was seen a few times. This sequence joins TRBV29-1 and TRBJ2-3, with D perhaps TRBD1 (5 bases). The germline gives CDR1 SQVTM, CDR2 ANQGSEA. CDR3 length: 12 residues. The V and J ends lost 7 bases and 2 bases respectively, with 10 bases between them. The CDR3 DNA follows: TGCAGCGCTGGGGCTAACACAGATACGCAGTATTTT. It codes for CSAGANTDTQYF.

This clone was detected only a few times. CDR3 residues: CASSYIPGQGQGQPQHF. CDR3 DNA sequence: TGTGCCAGCAGTTACATCCCGGGACAAGGGCAAGGACAGCCCCAGCATTTT. This chain connects TRBV6-2 or TRBV6-3 to TRBJ1-5, with D possibly TRBD1 on 6 matching bases. The V end was cut by 2 bases, the J end by 7 bases, with 21 bases between. Per the germline V gene, CDR1 is MNHEY and CDR2 is SVGEGT. The CDR3 loop spans 17 amino acids.

As to this clone: This may stem from a read error, because a much larger clone lies one nucleotide away. The chain couples TRBV4-2 to TRBJ1-2; D is possibly TRBD1 (5 bases). V lost 1 base to trimming and J lost 8 bases, with 17 bases between them. CDR1 and CDR2 (germline): LGHNA, YNFKEQ. The CDR3 runs 15 residues. CDR3 nucleotides: TGTGCCAGCAGCCAAGTTACGGCAGGGTCAAAGGGCTACACCTTC. Protein product: CASSQVTAGSKGYTF.

This clone came up a few times. The chain employs TRBV28 and TRBJ1-2; D might be TRBD1 (5 bases). The CDR3 sequence is 13 residues long. The V gene lost 2 bases and the J gene lost 8 bases, with 12 bases spanning the gap. Germline CDR1 and CDR2: MDHEN and SYDVKM. For the CDR3, the DNA is TGTGCCAGCAGTTTACCAGGGACTGGGGGCTACACCTTC. Protein sequence: CASSLPGTGGYTF.

This clone came up a few times. V is TRBV2 and J is TRBJ1-2; 7 nucleotides match TRBD1. Germline trimming cut 1 base from V and 4 bases from J; bases unmatched to any gene: 6. Germline V gene sequence: CDR1 SNHLY, CDR2 FYNNEI. CDR3 size: 15 residues. CDR3: CASSEGGTAIYGYTF. In nucleotides, the CDR3 is TGTGCCAGCAGTGAAGGAGGGACAGCGATCTATGGCTACACCTTC.

This sequence joins TRBV7-2 and TRBJ1-2; D unresolved. Per the germline V gene, CDR1 is SGHTA and CDR2 is FQGNSA. V dropped 2 bases and J dropped 6 bases, with 10 bases sitting between them. This CDR3 is 13 amino acids long. The CDR3 loop is CASSLLQSHGYTF. The CDR3 region has the DNA TGTGCCAGCAGCTTATTACAGAGCCATGGCTACACCTTC.

This clone was observed at least ten times. The chain links TRBV5-8 to TRBJ1-5; D remains unclear. This CDR3 is 15 amino acids long. V was clipped by 4 bases and J by 4 bases, with 15 bases between them. CDR1 and CDR2 (germline): SGHTS, YDEGEE. The CDR3 region has the DNA TGTGCCAGCAGCCTCGGCCAGGCCCAGAATCAGCCCCAGCATTTT. It yields the protein CASSLGQAQNQPQHF.

The chain carries TRBV19 and TRBJ1-6; D uncertain. The CDR3 is 15 amino acids. The V gene lost 6 bases and the J gene lost 0 bases, with 9 bases spanning the gap. The V gene's germline CDR1 is LNHDA and CDR2 SQIVND (reference sequence). CDR3 nucleotide sequence: TGTGCCAGTAGGACGGGAAGCTCCTATAATTCACCCCTCCACTTT. Encoded protein: CASRTGSSYNSPLHF. The whole variable domain, filled in from reference TRBV19 and TRBJ1-6, reads DGGITQSPKYLFRKEGQNVTLSCEQNLNHDAMYWYRQDPGQGLRLIYYSQIVNDFQKGDIAEGYSVSREKKESFPLTVTSAQKNPTAFYLCASRTGSSYNSPLHFGNGTRLTVT.

This clone was found many times. The chain combines TRBV9 with TRBJ2-7; 13 positions match TRBD2. This CDR3 has 15 residues. The germline gives CDR1 SGDLS, CDR2 YYNGEE. The ends lost 4 bases at V and 7 bases at J; junction bases unmatched: 8. In DNA, the CDR3 is TGTGCCAGCAGCTTCGGACTAGCGGGAGTCGGAGAGCAGTACTTC. Amino acids: CASSFGLAGVGEQYF.